The sequence of this T cell receptor (beta chain) was determined in a study of control samples from healthy donors and cancer patients (dated by TCRdb to the early 2020s). Details on this clone: No cognate antigen has been identified for it. Base qualities are not recorded, but no much larger clone differs from it by a single base.

The germline V gene supplies CDR1 SGHNT and CDR2 YENEEA. For this chain, trimming is 1 base at the V end and 3 bases at the J end, and the number of junction bases without a gene match is 10. The cysteine opens and the phenylalanine closes a CDR3 of 18 amino acids. Only the CDR3 region is kept as DNA, spanning 54 bases read in frame from base 1. Libraries were built with the immunoSEQ multiplex PCR assay. In TCRdb, the immuneACCESS table is reduced to in-frame sequences with V and J assigned. These tables do not hold every clone; where another copy was compared, an unresolved V gene accounts for under half, and the others remain unexplained. The sample table shows roughly 80,000 clones, and roughly 89% are seen once. The ten largest clones represent less than 7% of the sample.

The V gene is TRBV11-3 and the J gene is TRBJ2-2; 8 bases in the middle match TRBD2. The specimen was blood. The origin of this receptor is a man in his forties or fifties in good health. The CDR3 region: CASSLGSGGGTHTGELFF. The sequenced DNA: TGTGCCAGCAGCTTAGGGTCGGGCGGGGGGACCCACACCGGGGAGCTGTTTTTT.